This T cell receptor beta chain was documented in a study of blood T cell repertoires in COVID-19. Patients of the Seattle cohort, enrolled during active infection, were followed longitudinally. Repertoires were generated with immunoSEQ multiplex PCR, while TCRdb's copy carries only in-frame clones and drops some. The table lists about 340,000 clones, about 89% of them singletons. A remark on this clone: Different DNA sequences within this sample yield the same CDR3.

The sequencing input was peripheral blood. The receptor comes from a woman between 50 and 59 years old with COVID-19, enrolled during active disease.

CDR3 sequence: CASSYRSNTEAFF. The CDR3 DNA follows: TGTGCCAGCAGTTATCGGTCTAACACTGAAGCTTTCTTT. V and J are TRBV6-5 and TRBJ1-1, with D unresolved. The V gene's germline CDR1 is MNHEY and CDR2 SVGAGI. The CDR3 contains 13 residues. Deletions cut 3 bases from V and 2 bases from J, with 7 bases between.